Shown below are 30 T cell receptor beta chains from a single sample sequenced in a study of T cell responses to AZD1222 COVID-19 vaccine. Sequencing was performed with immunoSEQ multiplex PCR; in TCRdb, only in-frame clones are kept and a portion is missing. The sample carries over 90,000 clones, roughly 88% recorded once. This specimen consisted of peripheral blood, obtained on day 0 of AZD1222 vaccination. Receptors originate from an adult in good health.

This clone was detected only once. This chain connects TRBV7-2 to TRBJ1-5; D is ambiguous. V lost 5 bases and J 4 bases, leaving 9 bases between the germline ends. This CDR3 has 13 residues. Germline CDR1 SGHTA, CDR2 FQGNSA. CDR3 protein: CASSPDKNQPQHF. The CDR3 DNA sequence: TGTGCCAGCAGCCCAGACAAAAATCAGCCCCAGCATTTT.

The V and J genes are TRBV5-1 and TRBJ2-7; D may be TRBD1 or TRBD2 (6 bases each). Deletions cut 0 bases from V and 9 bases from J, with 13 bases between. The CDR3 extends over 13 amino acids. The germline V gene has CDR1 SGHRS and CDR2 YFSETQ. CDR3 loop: CASSLADGGVQYF. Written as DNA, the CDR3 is TGCGCCAGCAGCTTGGCCGACGGGGGCGTGCAGTACTTC. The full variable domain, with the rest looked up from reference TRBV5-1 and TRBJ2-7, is KAGVTQTPRYLIKTRGQQVTLSCSPISGHRSVSWYQQTPGQGLQFLFEYFSETQRNKGNFPGRFSGRQFSNSRSEMNVSTLELGDSALYLCASSLADGGVQYFGPGTRLTVT.

The CDR3 sequence is CASSPLRNSGNTIYF. The CDR3 DNA sequence: TGTGCCAGCAGCCCCCTGAGGAACTCGGGAAACACCATATATTTT. This chain uses TRBV7-2 with TRBJ1-3; D ambiguous. Germline CDR1 SGHTA, CDR2 FQGNSA. This CDR3 comprises 15 residues. V was cut by 5 bases and J by 4 bases, with 15 bases left in between.

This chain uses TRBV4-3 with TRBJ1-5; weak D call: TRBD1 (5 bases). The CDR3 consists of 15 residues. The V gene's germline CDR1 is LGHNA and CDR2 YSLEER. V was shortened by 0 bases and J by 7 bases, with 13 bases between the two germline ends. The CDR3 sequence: CASSQEVTGGQPQHF. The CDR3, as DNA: TGCGCCAGCAGCCAAGAAGTAACAGGCGGACAGCCCCAGCATTTT.

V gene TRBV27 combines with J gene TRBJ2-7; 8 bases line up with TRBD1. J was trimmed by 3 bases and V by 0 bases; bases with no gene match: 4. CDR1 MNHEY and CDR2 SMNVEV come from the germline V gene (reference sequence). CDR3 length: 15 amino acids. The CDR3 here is CASSLSGTGIYEQYF. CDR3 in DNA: TGTGCCAGCAGTTTATCTGGGACAGGTATCTACGAGCAGTACTTC.

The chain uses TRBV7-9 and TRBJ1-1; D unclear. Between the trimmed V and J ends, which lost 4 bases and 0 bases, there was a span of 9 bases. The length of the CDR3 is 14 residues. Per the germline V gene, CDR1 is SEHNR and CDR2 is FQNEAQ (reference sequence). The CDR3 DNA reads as TGTGCCAGCAGCTCTCTCACCTTGAACACTGAAGCTTTCTTT. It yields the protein CASSSLTLNTEAFF.

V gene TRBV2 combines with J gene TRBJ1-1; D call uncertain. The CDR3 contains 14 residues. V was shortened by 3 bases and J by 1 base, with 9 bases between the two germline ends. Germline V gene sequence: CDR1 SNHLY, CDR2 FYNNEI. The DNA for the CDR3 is TGTGCCAGCAGTGAGCGAAGGGAGAACACTGAAGCTTTCTTT. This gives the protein CASSERRENTEAFF. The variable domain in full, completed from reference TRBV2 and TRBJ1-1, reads EPEVTQTPSHQVTQMGQEVILRCVPISNHLYFYWYRQILGQKVEFLVSFYNNEISEKSEIFDDQFSVERPDGSNFTLKIRSTKLEDSAMYFCASSERRENTEAFFGQGTRLTVV.

CDR3 loop: CSVEGRGVHYGYTF. The DNA of the CDR3 is TGCAGCGTTGAAGGGCGAGGGGTCCACTATGGCTACACCTTC. The genes are TRBV29-1 and TRBJ1-2, with D possibly TRBD1 on 5 matching bases. Per germline, CDR1 SQVTM and CDR2 ANQGSEA. Trimming took 1 base from V and 3 from J, leaving 12 bases between them. CDR3 length: 14 residues.

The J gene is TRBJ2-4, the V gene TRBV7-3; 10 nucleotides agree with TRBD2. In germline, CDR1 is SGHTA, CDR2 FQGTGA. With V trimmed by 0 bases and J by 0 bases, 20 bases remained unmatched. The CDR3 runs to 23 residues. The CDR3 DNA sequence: TGTGCCAGCAGCTTAACCCCCTGGGTATGGCTAGCGGGGGACCGCTTAGCCAAAAACATTCAGTACTTC. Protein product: CASSLTPWVWLAGDRLAKNIQYF.

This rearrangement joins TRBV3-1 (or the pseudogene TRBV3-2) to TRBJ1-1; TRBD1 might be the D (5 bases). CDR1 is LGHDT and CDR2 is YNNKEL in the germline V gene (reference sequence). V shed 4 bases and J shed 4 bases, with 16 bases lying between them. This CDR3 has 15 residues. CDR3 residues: CASSRQGGAGTEAFF. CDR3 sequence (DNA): TGTGCCAGCAGCCGTCAGGGTGGGGCCGGCACTGAAGCTTTCTTT.

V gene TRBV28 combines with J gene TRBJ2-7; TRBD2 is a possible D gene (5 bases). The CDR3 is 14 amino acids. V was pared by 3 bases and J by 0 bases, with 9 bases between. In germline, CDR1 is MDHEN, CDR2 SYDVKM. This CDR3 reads CASSFSAGSYEQYF. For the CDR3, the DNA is TGTGCCAGCAGTTTTTCGGCGGGCTCCTACGAGCAGTACTTC.

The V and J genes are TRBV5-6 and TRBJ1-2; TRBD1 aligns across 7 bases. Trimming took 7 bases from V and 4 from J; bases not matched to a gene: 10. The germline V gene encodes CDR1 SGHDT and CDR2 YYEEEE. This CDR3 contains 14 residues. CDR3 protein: CASSRGGMAYGYTF. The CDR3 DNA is TGTGCCAGCTCACGAGGGGGCATGGCCTATGGCTACACCTTC.

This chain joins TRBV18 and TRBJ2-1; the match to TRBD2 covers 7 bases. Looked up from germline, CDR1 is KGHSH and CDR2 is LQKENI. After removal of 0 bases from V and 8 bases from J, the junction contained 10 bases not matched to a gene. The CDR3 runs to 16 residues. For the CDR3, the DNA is TGTGCCAGCTCACCACCGATTAGCGGGCCTGGGGATGAGCAGTTCTTC. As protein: CASSPPISGPGDEQFF. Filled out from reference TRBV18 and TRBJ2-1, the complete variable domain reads NAGVMQNPRHLVRRRGQEARLRCSPMKGHSHVYWYRQLPEEGLKFMVYLQKENIIDESGMPKERFSAEFPKEGPSILRIQQVVRGDSAAYFCASSPPISGPGDEQFFGPGTRLTVL.

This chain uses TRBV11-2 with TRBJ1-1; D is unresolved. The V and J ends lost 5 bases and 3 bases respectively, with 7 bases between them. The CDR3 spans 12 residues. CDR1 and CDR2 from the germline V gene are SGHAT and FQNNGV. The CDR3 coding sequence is TGTGCCAGCAGCACGGGGTACACTGAAGCTTTCTTT. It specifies CASSTGYTEAFF.

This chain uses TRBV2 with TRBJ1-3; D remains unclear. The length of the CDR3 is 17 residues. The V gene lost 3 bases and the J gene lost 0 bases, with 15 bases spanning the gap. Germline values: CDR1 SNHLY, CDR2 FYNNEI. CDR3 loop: CASSDPLWESSGNTIYF. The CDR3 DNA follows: TGTGCCAGCAGTGATCCTCTTTGGGAGAGCTCTGGAAACACCATATATTTT. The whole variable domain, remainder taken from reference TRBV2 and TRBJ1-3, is EPEVTQTPSHQVTQMGQEVILRCVPISNHLYFYWYRQILGQKVEFLVSFYNNEISEKSEIFDDQFSVERPDGSNFTLKIRSTKLEDSAMYFCASSDPLWESSGNTIYFGEGSWLTVV.

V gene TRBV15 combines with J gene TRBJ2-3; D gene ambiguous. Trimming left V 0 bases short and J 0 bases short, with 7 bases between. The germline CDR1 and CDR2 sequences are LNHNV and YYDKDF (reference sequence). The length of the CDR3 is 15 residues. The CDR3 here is CATSRDRVSTDTQYF. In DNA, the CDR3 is TGTGCCACCAGCAGAGATCGGGTTAGCACAGATACGCAGTATTTT. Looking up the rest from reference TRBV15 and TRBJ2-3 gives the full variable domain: DAMVIQNPRYQVTQFGKPVTLSCSQTLNHNVMYWYQQKSSQAPKLLFHYYDKDFNNEADTPDNFQSRRPNTSFCFLDIRSPGLGDTAMYLCATSRDRVSTDTQYFGPGTRLTVL.

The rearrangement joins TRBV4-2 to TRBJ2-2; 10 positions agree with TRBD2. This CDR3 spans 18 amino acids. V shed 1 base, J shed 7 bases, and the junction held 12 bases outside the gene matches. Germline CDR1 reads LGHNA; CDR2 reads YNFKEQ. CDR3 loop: CASSQVPTSGGGLGELFF. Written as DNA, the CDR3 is TGTGCCAGCAGCCAAGTCCCCACAAGCGGGGGGGGCCTCGGGGAGCTGTTTTTT.

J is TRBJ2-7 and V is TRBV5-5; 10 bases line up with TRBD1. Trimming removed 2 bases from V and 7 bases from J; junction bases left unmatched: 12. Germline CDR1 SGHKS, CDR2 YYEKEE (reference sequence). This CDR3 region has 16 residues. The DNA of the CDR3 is TGTGCCAGCAGCTTTCGTGGGACAGGGGCCTTCGGGGAGCAGTACTTC. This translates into CASSFRGTGAFGEQYF. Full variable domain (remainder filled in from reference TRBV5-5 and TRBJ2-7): DAGVTQSPTHLIKTRGQQVTLRCSPISGHKSVSWYQQVLGQGPQFIFQYYEKEERGRGNFPDRFSARQFPNYSSELNVNALLLGDSALYLCASSFRGTGAFGEQYFGPGTRLTVT.

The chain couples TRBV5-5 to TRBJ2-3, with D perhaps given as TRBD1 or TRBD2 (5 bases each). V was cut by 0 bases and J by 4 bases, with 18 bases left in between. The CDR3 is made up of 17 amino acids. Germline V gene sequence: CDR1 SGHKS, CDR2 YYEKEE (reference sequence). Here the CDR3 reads CASSLGPNGGAADTQYF. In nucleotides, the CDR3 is TGTGCCAGCAGCTTGGGCCCCAATGGGGGTGCGGCAGATACGCAGTATTTT.

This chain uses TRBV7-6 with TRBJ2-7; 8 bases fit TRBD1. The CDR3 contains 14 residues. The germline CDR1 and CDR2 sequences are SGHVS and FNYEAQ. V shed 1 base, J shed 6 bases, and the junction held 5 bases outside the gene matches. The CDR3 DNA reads TGTGCCAGCAGCTTAGGGACAGGGTACAGCGAGCAGTACTTC. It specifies CASSLGTGYSEQYF.

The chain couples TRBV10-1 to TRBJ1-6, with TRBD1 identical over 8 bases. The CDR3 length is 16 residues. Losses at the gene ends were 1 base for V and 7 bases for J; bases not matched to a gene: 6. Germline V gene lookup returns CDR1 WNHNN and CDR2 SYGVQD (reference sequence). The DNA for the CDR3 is TGCGCCAGCAGTGAGTTTAAGACAGGGGAGAATTCACCCCTCCACTTT. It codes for CASSEFKTGENSPLHF.

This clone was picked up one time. This CDR3 reads CAVGGQGVNEQYF. CDR3 nucleotide sequence: TGTGCCGTCGGGGGGCAGGGAGTGAACGAGCAGTACTTC. The J gene is TRBJ2-7, the V gene TRBV12-3 or TRBV12-4; D possibly corresponds to TRBD2 (7 bases). This CDR3 has 13 amino acids. Trimming took off 11 bases at V and 5 bases at J, with 19 bases between the two ends.

The CDR3 DNA is TGTGCCTGGAGCGATGGGTATAATTCACCCCTCCACTTT. It codes for CAWSDGYNSPLHF. J is TRBJ1-6 and V is TRBV30; no definite D call. V lost 3 bases to trimming and J lost 4 bases, with 7 bases between them. In germline, CDR1 is GTSNPN, CDR2 SVGIG (reference sequence). This CDR3 has 13 residues.

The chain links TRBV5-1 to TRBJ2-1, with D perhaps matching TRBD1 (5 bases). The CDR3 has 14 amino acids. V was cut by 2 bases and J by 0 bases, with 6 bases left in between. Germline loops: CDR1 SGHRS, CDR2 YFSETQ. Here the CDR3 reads CASSFQGSYNEQFF. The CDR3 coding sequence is TGCGCCAGCAGCTTCCAGGGCTCCTACAATGAGCAGTTCTTC.

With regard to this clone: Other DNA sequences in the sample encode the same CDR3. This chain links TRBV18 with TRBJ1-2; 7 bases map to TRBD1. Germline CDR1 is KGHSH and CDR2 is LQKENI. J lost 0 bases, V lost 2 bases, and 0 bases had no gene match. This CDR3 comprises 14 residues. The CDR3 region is CASSPDRANYGYTF. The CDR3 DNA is TGTGCCAGCTCACCAGACAGGGCTAACTATGGCTACACCTTC.

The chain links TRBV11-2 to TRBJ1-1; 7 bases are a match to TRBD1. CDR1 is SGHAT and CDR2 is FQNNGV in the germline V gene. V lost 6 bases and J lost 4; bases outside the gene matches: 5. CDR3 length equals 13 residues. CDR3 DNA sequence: TGTGCCAGCAGTAGGGGGCGCGGCACTGAAGCTTTCTTT. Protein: CASSRGRGTEAFF.

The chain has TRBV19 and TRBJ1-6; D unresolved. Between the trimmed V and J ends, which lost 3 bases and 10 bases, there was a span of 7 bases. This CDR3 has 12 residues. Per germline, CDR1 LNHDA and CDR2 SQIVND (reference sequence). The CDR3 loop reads CASSMGFSPLHF. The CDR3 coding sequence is TGTGCCAGTAGTATGGGTTTCTCACCCCTCCACTTT.

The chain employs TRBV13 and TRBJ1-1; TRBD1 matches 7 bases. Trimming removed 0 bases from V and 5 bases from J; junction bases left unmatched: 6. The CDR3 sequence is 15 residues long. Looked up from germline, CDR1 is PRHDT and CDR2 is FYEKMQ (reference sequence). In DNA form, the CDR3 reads TGTGCCAGCAGCTTAGGTCCGGCAGGGGGTACTGAAGCTTTCTTT. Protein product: CASSLGPAGGTEAFF.

CDR3 sequence reads: CASSPRTGDGYTF. CDR3 nucleotide sequence: TGTGCCAGCTCACCAAGGACGGGTGATGGCTACACCTTC. This chain joins TRBV18 and TRBJ1-2, with no clear D. Germline lookup yields CDR1 KGHSH and CDR2 LQKENI. This CDR3 region has 13 residues. The V end lost 2 bases, the J end lost 6 bases, and 10 bases lay between the germline ends.

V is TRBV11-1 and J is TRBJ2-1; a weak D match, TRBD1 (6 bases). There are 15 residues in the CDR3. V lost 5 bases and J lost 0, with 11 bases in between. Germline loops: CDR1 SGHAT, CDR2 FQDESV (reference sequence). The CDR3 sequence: CASSRDKNSYNEQFF. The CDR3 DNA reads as TGTGCCAGCAGCCGGGACAAAAACTCCTACAATGAGCAGTTCTTC.